This TCR beta chain was sequenced during a study of T cell responses to AZD1222 COVID-19 vaccine. Whole-study findings and limits: White British donors predominated, females outnumbered males, and clonal diversity was possibly underestimated.

Per germline, CDR1 SGHRS and CDR2 YFSETQ. The CDR3 has 17 amino acids. Trimming removed 4 bases from V and 2 bases from J; junction bases left unmatched: 5. Method: immunoSEQ multiplex PCR; TCRdb's copy keeps in-frame clones and lacks some. Found here are 35,000 to 45,000 clones, roughly 75% of them singletons; the top ten hold about 3.8%. In the case of this clone: Its antigen is undetermined.

The starting material was peripheral blood, obtained on day 0 of AZD1222 vaccination. The V and J genes are TRBV5-1 and TRBJ2-6; TRBD1 matches at 11 bases. The sequence was obtained from an adult in good health. CDR3 region: CASSEDRGLAGANVLTF. The CDR3 DNA reads TGCGCCAGCAGCGAGGACAGGGGGCTTGCTGGGGCCAACGTCCTGACTTTC. Full variable domain (outside the CDR3, taken from reference TRBV5-1 and TRBJ2-6): KAGVTQTPRYLIKTRGQQVTLSCSPISGHRSVSWYQQTPGQGLQFLFEYFSETQRNKGNFPGRFSGRQFSNSRSEMNVSTLELGDSALYLCASSEDRGLAGANVLTFGAGSRLTVL.